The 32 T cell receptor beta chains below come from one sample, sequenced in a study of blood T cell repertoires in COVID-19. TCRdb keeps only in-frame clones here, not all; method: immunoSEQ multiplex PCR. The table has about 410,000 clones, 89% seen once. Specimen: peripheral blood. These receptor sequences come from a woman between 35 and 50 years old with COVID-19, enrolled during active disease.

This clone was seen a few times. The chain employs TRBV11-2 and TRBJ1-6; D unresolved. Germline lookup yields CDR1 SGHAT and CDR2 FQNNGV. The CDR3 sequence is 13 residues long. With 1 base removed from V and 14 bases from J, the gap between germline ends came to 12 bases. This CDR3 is CASSLGPGQTLHF. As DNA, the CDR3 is TGTGCCAGCAGCTTAGGCCCAGGTCAAACCCTCCACTTT. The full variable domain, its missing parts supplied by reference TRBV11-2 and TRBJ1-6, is EAGVAQSPRYKIIEKRQSVAFWCNPISGHATLYWYQQILGQGPKLLIQFQNNGVVDDSQLPKDRFSAERLKGVDSTLKIQPAKLEDSAVYLCASSLGPGQTLHFGNGTRLTVT.

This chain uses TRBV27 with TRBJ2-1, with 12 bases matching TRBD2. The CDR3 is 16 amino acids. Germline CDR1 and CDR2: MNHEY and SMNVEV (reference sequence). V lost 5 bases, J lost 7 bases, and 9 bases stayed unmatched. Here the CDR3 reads CASSRGLAGTSNEQFF. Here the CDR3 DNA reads TGTGCCAGCAGTAGAGGACTAGCGGGAACAAGTAATGAGCAGTTCTTC.

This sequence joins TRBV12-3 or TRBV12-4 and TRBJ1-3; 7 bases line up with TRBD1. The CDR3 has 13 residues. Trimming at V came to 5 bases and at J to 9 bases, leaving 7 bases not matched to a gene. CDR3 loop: CASSPTSGGTIYF. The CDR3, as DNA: TGTGCCAGCAGTCCCACCTCAGGGGGCACCATATATTTT.

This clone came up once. CDR3: CASSFDRNYGYTF. The CDR3, as DNA: TGTGCCAGCAGCTTCGACAGAAACTATGGCTACACCTTC. The chain uses TRBV3-1 (or the pseudogene TRBV3-2) and TRBJ1-2, with D maybe TRBD1 (5 bases). This CDR3 spans 13 amino acids. Per germline, CDR1 LGHDT and CDR2 YNNKEL (reference sequence). V was trimmed by 5 bases and J by 2 bases, leaving 9 bases between them.

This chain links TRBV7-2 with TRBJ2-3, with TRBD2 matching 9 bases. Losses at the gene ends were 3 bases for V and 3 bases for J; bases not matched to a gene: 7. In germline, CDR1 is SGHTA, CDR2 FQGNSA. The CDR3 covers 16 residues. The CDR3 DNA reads TGTGCCAGCAGCTTGGTAGCGGGGGAGCTAACAGATACGCAGTATTTT. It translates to CASSLVAGELTDTQYF.

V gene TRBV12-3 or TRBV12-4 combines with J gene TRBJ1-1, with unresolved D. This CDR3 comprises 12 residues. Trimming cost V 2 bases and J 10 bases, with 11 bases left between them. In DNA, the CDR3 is TGTGCCAGCAGTTTACGCCCGGCGGCAGCTTTCTTT. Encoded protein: CASSLRPAAAFF.

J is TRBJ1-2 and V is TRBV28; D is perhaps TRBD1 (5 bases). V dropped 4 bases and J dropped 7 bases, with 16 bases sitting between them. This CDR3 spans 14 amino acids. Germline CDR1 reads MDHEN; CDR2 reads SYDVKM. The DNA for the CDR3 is TGTGCCAGCAGTTCCCAGGGATTGCTGCTTGGCTACACCTTC. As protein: CASSSQGLLLGYTF.

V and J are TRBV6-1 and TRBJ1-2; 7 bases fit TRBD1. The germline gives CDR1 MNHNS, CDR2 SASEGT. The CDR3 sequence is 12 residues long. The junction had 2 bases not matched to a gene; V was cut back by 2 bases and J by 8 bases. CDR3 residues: CASSELQGGYTF. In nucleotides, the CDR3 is TGTGCCAGCAGTGAATTACAGGGGGGCTACACCTTC.

This CDR3 is CASSLDGPRSTEAFF. CDR3 sequence (DNA): TGCGCCAGCAGCTTGGATGGCCCAAGGAGCACTGAAGCTTTCTTT. This rearrangement joins TRBV5-1 to TRBJ1-1; no clear D. The CDR3 totals 15 residues. CDR1 is SGHRS and CDR2 is YFSETQ in the germline V gene. V lost 0 bases and J lost 4, with 13 bases in between.

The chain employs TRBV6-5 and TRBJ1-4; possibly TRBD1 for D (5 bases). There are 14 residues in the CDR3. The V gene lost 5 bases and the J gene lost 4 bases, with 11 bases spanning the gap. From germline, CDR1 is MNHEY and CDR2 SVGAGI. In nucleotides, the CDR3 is TGTGCCAGCAGTCCCCGGGGGGGTAATGAAAAACTGTTTTTT. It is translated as CASSPRGGNEKLFF.

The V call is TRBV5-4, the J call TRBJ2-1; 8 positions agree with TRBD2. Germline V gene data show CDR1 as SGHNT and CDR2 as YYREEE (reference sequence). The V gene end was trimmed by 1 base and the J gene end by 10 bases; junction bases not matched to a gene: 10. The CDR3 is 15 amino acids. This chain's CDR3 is CASSLPSGSSPEQFF. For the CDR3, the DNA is TGTGCCAGCAGCTTGCCCAGCGGGAGTAGCCCAGAGCAGTTCTTC.

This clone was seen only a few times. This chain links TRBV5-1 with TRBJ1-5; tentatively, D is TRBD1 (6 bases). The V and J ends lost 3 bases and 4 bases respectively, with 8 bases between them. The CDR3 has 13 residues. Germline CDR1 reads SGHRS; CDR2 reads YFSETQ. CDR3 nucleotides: TGCGCCAGCAGCTCAGGACAGAATCAGCCCCAGCATTTT. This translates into CASSSGQNQPQHF.

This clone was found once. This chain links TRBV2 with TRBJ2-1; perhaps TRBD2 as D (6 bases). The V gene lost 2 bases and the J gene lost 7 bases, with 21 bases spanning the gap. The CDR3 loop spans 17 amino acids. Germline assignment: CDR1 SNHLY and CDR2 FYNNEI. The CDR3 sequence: CASSEQRAHPRGNEQFF. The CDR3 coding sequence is TGTGCCAGCAGTGAACAGCGGGCACACCCGAGGGGTAATGAGCAGTTCTTC. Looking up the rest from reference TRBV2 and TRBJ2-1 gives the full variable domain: EPEVTQTPSHQVTQMGQEVILRCVPISNHLYFYWYRQILGQKVEFLVSFYNNEISEKSEIFDDQFSVERPDGSNFTLKIRSTKLEDSAMYFCASSEQRAHPRGNEQFFGPGTRLTVL.

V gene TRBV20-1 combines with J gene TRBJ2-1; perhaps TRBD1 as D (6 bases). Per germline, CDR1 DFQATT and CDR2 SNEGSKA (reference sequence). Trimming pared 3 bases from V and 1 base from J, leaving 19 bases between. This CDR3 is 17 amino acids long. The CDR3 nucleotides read TGCAGTGCTAGTGGCCCCCAAAACAGGGAATCCTACAATGAGCAGTTCTTC. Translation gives CSASGPQNRESYNEQFF.

This CDR3 reads CASQNPSQYNQPQHF. The CDR3 DNA sequence: TGTGCCAGCCAAAACCCGTCTCAGTATAATCAGCCCCAGCATTTT. The chain combines TRBV21-1 with TRBJ1-5; the table's D gene call, TRBD1, was not cross checked with the DNA. TRBV21-1 is reported as a pseudogene. CDR3 length equals 15 residues.

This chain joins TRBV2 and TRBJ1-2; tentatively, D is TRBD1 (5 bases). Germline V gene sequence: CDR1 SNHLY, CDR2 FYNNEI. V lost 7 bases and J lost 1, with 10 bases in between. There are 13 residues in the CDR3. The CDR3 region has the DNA TGTGCCAGCACCGCAGGGCTTAACTATGGCTACACCTTC. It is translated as CASTAGLNYGYTF.

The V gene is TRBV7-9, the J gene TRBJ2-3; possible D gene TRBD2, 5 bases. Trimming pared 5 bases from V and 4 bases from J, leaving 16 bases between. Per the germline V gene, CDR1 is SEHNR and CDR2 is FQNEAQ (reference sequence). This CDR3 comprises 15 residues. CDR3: CASSHSDTSSDTQYF. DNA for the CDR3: TGTGCCAGCAGCCATTCCGATACTAGTTCAGATACGCAGTATTTT.

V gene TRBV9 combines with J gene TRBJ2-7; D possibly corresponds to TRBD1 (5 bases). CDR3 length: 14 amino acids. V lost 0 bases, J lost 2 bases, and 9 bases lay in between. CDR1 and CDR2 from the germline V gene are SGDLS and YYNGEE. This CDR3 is CASSVEQGPYEQYF. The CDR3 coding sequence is TGTGCCAGCAGCGTAGAGCAGGGCCCCTACGAGCAGTACTTC.

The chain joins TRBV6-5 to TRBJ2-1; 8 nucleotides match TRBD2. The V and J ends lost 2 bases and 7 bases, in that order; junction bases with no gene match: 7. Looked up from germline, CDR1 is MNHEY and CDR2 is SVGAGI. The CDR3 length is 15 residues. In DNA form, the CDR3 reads TGTGCCAGCAGTTACCTGGGACTAGTGCAGAATGAGCAGTTCTTC. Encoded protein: CASSYLGLVQNEQFF.

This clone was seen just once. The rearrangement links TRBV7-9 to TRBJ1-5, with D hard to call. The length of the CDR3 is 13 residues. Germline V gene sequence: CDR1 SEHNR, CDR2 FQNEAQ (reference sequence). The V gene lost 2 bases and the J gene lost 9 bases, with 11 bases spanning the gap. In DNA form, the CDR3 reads TGTGCCAGCAGCTTACTACCCGCAGGGCCCCAGCATTTT. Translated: CASSLLPAGPQHF. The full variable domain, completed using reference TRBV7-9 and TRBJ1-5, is DTGVSQNPRHKITKRGQNVTFRCDPISEHNRLYWYRQTLGQGPEFLTYFQNEAQLEKSRLLSDRFSAERPKGSFSTLEIQRTEQGDSAMYLCASSLLPAGPQHFGDGTRLSIL.

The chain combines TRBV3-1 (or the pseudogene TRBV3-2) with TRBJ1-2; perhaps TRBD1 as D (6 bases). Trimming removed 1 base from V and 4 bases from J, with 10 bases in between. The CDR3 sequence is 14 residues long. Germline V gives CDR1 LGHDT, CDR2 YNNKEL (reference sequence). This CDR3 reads CASSQVGQFYGYTF. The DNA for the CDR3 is TGTGCCAGCAGCCAAGTCGGACAGTTCTATGGCTACACCTTC.

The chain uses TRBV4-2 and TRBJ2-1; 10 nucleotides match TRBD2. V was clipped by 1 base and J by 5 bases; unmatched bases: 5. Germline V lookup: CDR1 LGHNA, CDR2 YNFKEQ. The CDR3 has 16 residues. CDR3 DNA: TGTGCCAGCAGCCAAGGTCTTAGCGGGGGGAACAATGAGCAGTTCTTC. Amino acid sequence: CASSQGLSGGNNEQFF.

CDR3 DNA: TGTGCCAGCAGTGAAGTGGGGACAGGGATAAACTATGGCTACACCTTC. Its protein is CASSEVGTGINYGYTF. J is TRBJ1-2 and V is TRBV25-1; TRBD1 aligns across 9 bases. Germline V gene data show CDR1 as MGHDK and CDR2 as SYGVNS. The V and J ends lost 2 bases and 2 bases, in that order; junction bases with no gene match: 6. This CDR3 has 16 residues.

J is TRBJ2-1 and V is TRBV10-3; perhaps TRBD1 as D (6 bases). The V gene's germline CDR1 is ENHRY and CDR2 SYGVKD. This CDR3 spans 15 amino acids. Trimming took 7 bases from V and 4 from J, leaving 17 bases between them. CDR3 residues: CAIKGSQGMYNEQFF. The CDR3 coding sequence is TGTGCCATCAAGGGTAGTCAGGGGATGTACAATGAGCAGTTCTTC.

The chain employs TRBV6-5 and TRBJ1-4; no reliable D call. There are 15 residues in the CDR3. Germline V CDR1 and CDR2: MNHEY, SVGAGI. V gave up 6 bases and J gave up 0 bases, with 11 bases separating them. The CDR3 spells CASRGSGATNEKLFF. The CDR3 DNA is TGTGCCAGCAGAGGGTCGGGAGCAACTAATGAAAAACTGTTTTTT.

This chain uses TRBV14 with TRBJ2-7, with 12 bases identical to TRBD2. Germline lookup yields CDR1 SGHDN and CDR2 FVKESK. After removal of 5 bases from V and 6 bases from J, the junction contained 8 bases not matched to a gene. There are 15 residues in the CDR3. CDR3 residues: CASSYGLAGLSEQYF. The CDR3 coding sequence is TGTGCCAGCAGCTATGGACTAGCGGGACTGAGCGAGCAGTACTTC.

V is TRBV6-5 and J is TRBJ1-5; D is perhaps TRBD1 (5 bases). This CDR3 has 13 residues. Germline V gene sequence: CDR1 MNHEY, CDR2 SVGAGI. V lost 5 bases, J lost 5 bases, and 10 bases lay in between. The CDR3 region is CASSRTLHQPQHF. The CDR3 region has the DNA TGTGCCAGCAGTAGGACATTACATCAGCCCCAGCATTTT.

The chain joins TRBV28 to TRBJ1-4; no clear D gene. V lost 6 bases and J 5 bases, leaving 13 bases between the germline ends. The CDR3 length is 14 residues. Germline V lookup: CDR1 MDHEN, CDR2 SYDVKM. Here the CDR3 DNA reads TGTGCCAGCAGCCGCCGGGGAGGGAATGAAAAACTGTTTTTT. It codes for CASSRRGGNEKLFF.

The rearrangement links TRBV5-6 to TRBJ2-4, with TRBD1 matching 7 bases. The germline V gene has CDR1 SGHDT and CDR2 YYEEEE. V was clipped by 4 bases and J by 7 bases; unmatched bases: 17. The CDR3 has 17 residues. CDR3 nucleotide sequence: TGTGCCAGCAGCCTCGATTTAGGGGCAGGGGGTACGAACATTCAGTACTTC. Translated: CASSLDLGAGGTNIQYF.

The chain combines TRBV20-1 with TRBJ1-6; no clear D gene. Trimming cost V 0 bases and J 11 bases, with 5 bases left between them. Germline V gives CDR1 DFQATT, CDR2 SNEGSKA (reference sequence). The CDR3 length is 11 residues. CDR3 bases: TGCAGTGCTAGAGATCGAGCACCCCTCCACTTT. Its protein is CSARDRAPLHF.

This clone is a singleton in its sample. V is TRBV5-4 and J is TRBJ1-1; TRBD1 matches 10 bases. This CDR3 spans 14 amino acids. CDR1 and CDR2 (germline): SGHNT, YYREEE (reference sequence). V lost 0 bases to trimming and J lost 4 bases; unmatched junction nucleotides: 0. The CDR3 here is CASSLGTGGTEAFF. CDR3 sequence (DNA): TGTGCCAGCAGCTTGGGGACAGGGGGCACTGAAGCTTTCTTT.

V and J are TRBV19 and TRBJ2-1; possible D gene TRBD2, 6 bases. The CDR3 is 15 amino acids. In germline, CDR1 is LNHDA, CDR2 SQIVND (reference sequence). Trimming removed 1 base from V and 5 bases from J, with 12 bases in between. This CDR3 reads CASSIVFGGNNEQFF. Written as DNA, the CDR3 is TGTGCCAGTAGTATAGTTTTCGGGGGAAACAATGAGCAGTTCTTC.